The entry below describes one TCR beta chain. The antigen is not known. This entry is derived from a study of T cell responses to AZD1222 COVID-19 vaccine. Study observations and caveats: Clonal diversity was possibly underestimated, and the donors were mostly white British, with more females. Rises in breadth and depth of Spike-specific TCRs came after two AZD1222 doses. Reportedly, nearly half of unique spike TCRs recognized epitopes outside B.1.351/B.1.1.7 mutations.

The germline V and J ends were trimmed by 8 bases and 3 bases, with 14 bases remaining between them. From germline, CDR1 is SQVTM and CDR2 ANQGSEA. This CDR3 contains 13 residues. Repertoires were generated with immunoSEQ multiplex PCR, while TCRdb's copy carries only in-frame clones and drops some. The sample gives about 82,000 clones, approximately 83% of which show up once; 1.3% is in the top ten. The genes are TRBV29-1 and TRBJ2-1; D remains unclear. The TCR originated in an adult who received the AZD1222 COVID-19 vaccine. Here the sequenced sample was peripheral blood, taken 28 days after the second AZD1222 dose. CDR3 bases: TGCAGCCTCTCTTCTCCATACTACAATGAGCAGTTCTTC. Translated, it gives CSLSSPYYNEQFF.